This T cell receptor beta chain emerged from a study of blood T cell repertoires in COVID-19. At the level of the study: Collection of acute and convalescent COVID-19 samples took place in the United States, Italy and Spain. Sources were T cells, B-cell-depleted T cells, or PBMCs; the material itself was cDNA or gDNA.

In the study's own analysis: Amplification of reference gene primers was used by the study to estimate nucleated cell counts. Assay: immunoSEQ multiplex PCR; the TCRdb copy retains only in-frame clones and omits some. V and J calls and clone size are those listed in that table; D and trimming were worked out from the DNA. The table records around 40,000 clones, 65% to 90% of them present only once. Regarding this clone: A much more abundant neighbour one base away suggests this may be a read error.

The CDR3 has 11 residues. Trimming removed 5 bases at V and 2 bases at J, with 2 bases between. Germline-derived CDR1 and CDR2 are SNHLY and FYNNEI. Sequences were obtained from peripheral blood. This receptor was taken from a human donor in a cohort sampled during active COVID-19. The chain links TRBV2 to TRBJ2-3; D not certain. CDR3 loop: CASSYTDTQYF. The CDR3 DNA follows: TGTGCCAGCAGTTACACAGATACGCAGTATTTT.